These 23 T cell receptor beta chains were sequenced from one sample in a study of cytomegalovirus exposure and HLA in healthy donors. 60 Vbeta and 13 Jbeta primers were used in PCR. The data were produced by immunoSEQ multiplex PCR, yet TCRdb's version contains in-frame clones alone and is incomplete. This sample has 110,000 to 150,000 clones, with approximately 80% found just once. The sample consisted of PBMCs. Source of these receptors: a woman in her sixties in good health and CMV-seropositive.

The V and J genes are TRBV30 and TRBJ1-2, with 7 bases fitting TRBD1. The V segment lost 1 base and the J segment 3 bases; nucleotides outside the gene matches: 11. Per the germline V gene, CDR1 is GTSNPN and CDR2 is SVGIG (reference sequence). CDR3 length: 16 amino acids. CDR3 sequence reads: CAWSGNRGDIDYGYTF. CDR3 sequence (DNA): TGTGCCTGGAGTGGAAACAGGGGAGATATTGACTATGGCTACACCTTC.

The rearrangement joins TRBV2 to TRBJ2-7; D is perhaps TRBD1 (6 bases). Germline loops: CDR1 SNHLY, CDR2 FYNNEI. Trimming removed 5 bases at V and 7 bases at J, with 15 bases between. The CDR3 has 13 amino acids. Here the CDR3 DNA reads TGTGCCAGCAGTAGGGGACAACTAGGAGAGCAGTACTTC. It codes for CASSRGQLGEQYF.

The chain's CDR3 is CASSLAPISYNEQFF. The CDR3 DNA follows: TGTGCCAGCAGCTTAGCCCCAATCTCCTACAATGAGCAGTTCTTC. The chain has TRBV7-8 and TRBJ2-1, with D uncertain. Germline-derived CDR1 and CDR2 are SGHVS and FQNEAQ. CDR3 length: 15 residues. V lost 0 bases and J lost 0, with 6 bases in between. Full variable domain (missing parts from reference TRBV7-8 and TRBJ2-1): GAGVSQSPRYKVAKRGQDVALRCDPISGHVSLFWYQQALGQGPEFLTYFQNEAQLDKSGLPSDRFFAERPEGSVSTLKIQRTQQEDSAVYLCASSLAPISYNEQFFGPGTRLTVL.

The rearrangement links TRBV5-1 to TRBJ2-1; D might be TRBD2 (5 bases). The CDR3 is 13 amino acids. Looked up from germline, CDR1 is SGHRS and CDR2 is YFSETQ. The V gene lost 6 bases and the J gene lost 7 bases, with 14 bases spanning the gap. Written as DNA, the CDR3 is TGCGCCAGCAACCCCGGACTGGGGAATGAGCAGTTCTTC. Translated, it gives CASNPGLGNEQFF.

V usage is TRBV18 and J usage is TRBJ2-1; 11 nucleotides line up with TRBD2. CDR1 and CDR2 from the germline V gene are KGHSH and LQKENI. With 3 bases clipped from V and 5 bases from J, the junction kept 3 bases outside the gene matches. There are 15 residues in the CDR3. The CDR3 protein is CASSPTSGTNNEQFF. CDR3 sequence (DNA): TGTGCCAGCTCACCGACTAGCGGGACCAACAATGAGCAGTTCTTC.

The chain couples TRBV27 to TRBJ2-7, with D tentatively TRBD1 (6 bases). This CDR3 is 16 amino acids long. The germline V gene encodes CDR1 MNHEY and CDR2 SMNVEV (reference sequence). The ends were cut back, 2 bases at V and 2 bases at J, with 16 bases in the middle. The CDR3 DNA follows: TGTGCCAGCAGTTTACAGGGGAGAATGACAACCTACGAGCAGTACTTC. This translates into CASSLQGRMTTYEQYF.

The rearrangement joins TRBV4-2 to TRBJ2-7, with 9 bases identical to TRBD2. This CDR3 has 16 amino acids. Germline assignment: CDR1 LGHNA and CDR2 YNFKEQ. Trimming cost V 4 bases and J 6 bases; bases outside gene matches: 13. The CDR3 region has the DNA TGTGCCAGCAGCCGACTTGCGGGGGGGCGAGGAGGCGAGCAGTACTTC. Residues: CASSRLAGGRGGEQYF.

The chain combines TRBV19 with TRBJ2-7, with 9 bases fitting TRBD1. CDR1 LNHDA and CDR2 SQIVND come from the germline V gene (reference sequence). The CDR3 consists of 15 residues. The V segment lost 4 bases and the J segment 9 bases; nucleotides outside the gene matches: 13. The CDR3 loop reads CASSTTGTGNFVQYF. In DNA form, the CDR3 reads TGTGCCAGTAGTACGACCGGGACAGGGAATTTTGTGCAGTACTTC.

The rearrangement links TRBV29-1 to TRBJ1-3; D is undetermined. Between the trimmed V and J ends, which lost 5 bases and 2 bases, there was a span of 10 bases. CDR3 length equals 13 residues. The germline CDR1 and CDR2 sequences are SQVTM and ANQGSEA. The CDR3 loop is CSVLEVAGNTIYF. CDR3 nucleotide sequence: TGCAGCGTTCTCGAGGTTGCTGGAAACACCATATATTTT.

The rearrangement links TRBV7-9 to TRBJ2-2; 9 bases are shared with TRBD2. CDR3 length: 14 residues. The germline V gene encodes CDR1 SEHNR and CDR2 FQNEAQ (reference sequence). Trimming cost V 5 bases and J 5 bases; bases outside gene matches: 3. Written as DNA, the CDR3 is TGTGCCAGCAGCCCAGGACTAGCGACCGGGGAGCTGTTTTTT. Residues: CASSPGLATGELFF.

This chain links TRBV6-5 with TRBJ1-2; D unresolved. Germline V gene sequence: CDR1 MNHEY, CDR2 SVGAGI. The CDR3 is 13 amino acids. Trimming left V 5 bases short and J 8 bases short, with 15 bases between. This CDR3 is CASSPRNLVGYTF. In DNA form, the CDR3 reads TGTGCCAGCAGTCCCAGGAACCTGGTGGGCTACACCTTC.

The genes are TRBV7-9 and TRBJ2-7; TRBD1 is a possible D gene (6 bases). Germline V gene sequence: CDR1 SEHNR, CDR2 FQNEAQ (reference sequence). Trimming shortened V by 7 bases and J by 0 bases, and 16 bases separated the two germline ends. This CDR3 contains 15 residues. The CDR3 loop is CASTPTGRSSYEQYF. The CDR3 region has the DNA TGTGCCAGCACCCCGACAGGAAGGAGCTCCTACGAGCAGTACTTC.

The chain has TRBV5-1 and TRBJ1-1; 11 nucleotides agree with TRBD1. With 7 bases clipped from V and 4 bases from J, the junction kept 9 bases outside the gene matches. CDR3 length: 15 amino acids. Germline V lookup: CDR1 SGHRS, CDR2 YFSETQ. The CDR3 coding sequence is TGCGCCAGCGGGACAGGGGGGACCGAGTCCACTGAAGCTTTCTTT. Protein product: CASGTGGTESTEAFF.

The chain is built from TRBV10-3 and TRBJ1-2, with 7 bases matching TRBD1. The CDR3 extends over 18 amino acids. After removal of 1 base from V and 2 bases from J, the junction contained 13 bases not matched to a gene. Germline V lookup: CDR1 ENHRY, CDR2 SYGVKD. DNA of the CDR3: TGTGCCATCAGTGAGTTGCTAGTTAGGGACAGCAGCAACTATGGCTACACCTTC. Its translation: CAISELLVRDSSNYGYTF.

The chain is built from TRBV9 and TRBJ1-5; 8 bases align to TRBD1. Germline CDR1 SGDLS, CDR2 YYNGEE. The CDR3 has 15 residues. The V segment lost 4 bases and the J segment 6 bases; nucleotides outside the gene matches: 9. CDR3 DNA sequence: TGTGCCAGCAGCCGGACAGGGTTCGCCAGTCAGCCCCAGCATTTT. Translation: CASSRTGFASQPQHF.

The rearrangement links TRBV21-1 to TRBJ1-4. TRBV21-1 is reported as a pseudogene. The CDR3 length is 15 residues. CDR3 in DNA: TGTGCCAGCAGCCATATAGTTGCGGGGGATGAAAAACTGTTTTTT. Translating it yields CASSHIVAGDEKLFF.

This chain links TRBV28 with TRBJ2-1; 7 positions match TRBD2. The V segment lost 2 bases and the J segment 3 bases; nucleotides outside the gene matches: 4. The CDR3 length is 15 residues. Per germline, CDR1 MDHEN and CDR2 SYDVKM. The CDR3 is CASSLVGGVYNEQFF. CDR3 sequence (DNA): TGTGCCAGCAGTTTAGTGGGAGGGGTCTACAATGAGCAGTTCTTC.

The rearrangement joins TRBV11-2 to TRBJ2-3; 13 positions agree with TRBD2. The CDR3 length is 16 residues. In germline, CDR1 is SGHAT, CDR2 FQNNGV. J gave up 3 bases and V 6 bases, and 6 bases lay outside the gene matches. CDR3: CASRQLAGGQTDTQYF. As DNA, the CDR3 is TGTGCCAGCAGACAACTAGCGGGAGGGCAAACAGATACGCAGTATTTT. Full variable domain (outside the CDR3, taken from reference TRBV11-2 and TRBJ2-3): EAGVAQSPRYKIIEKRQSVAFWCNPISGHATLYWYQQILGQGPKLLIQFQNNGVVDDSQLPKDRFSAERLKGVDSTLKIQPAKLEDSAVYLCASRQLAGGQTDTQYFGPGTRLTVL.

The gene calls are TRBV30 and TRBJ2-2, with 7 bases matching TRBD1. After removal of 2 bases from V and 2 bases from J, the junction contained 2 bases not matched to a gene. This CDR3 has 14 amino acids. Germline lookup yields CDR1 GTSNPN and CDR2 SVGIG (reference sequence). In DNA, the CDR3 is TGTGCCTGGAGTTACAGGGGAAACACCGGGGAGCTGTTTTTT. This translates into CAWSYRGNTGELFF.

The J gene is TRBJ2-7, the V gene TRBV19, with TRBD2 matching 7 bases. Germline V gives CDR1 LNHDA, CDR2 SQIVND (reference sequence). V was clipped by 1 base and J by 2 bases; unmatched bases: 8. This CDR3 has 16 amino acids. The DNA of the CDR3 is TGTGCCAGTAGTATAGGACTAGCCGCGAGCACCTACGAGCAGTACTTC. Its translation: CASSIGLAASTYEQYF. The complete variable domain, with remaining parts taken from reference TRBV19 and TRBJ2-7, reads DGGITQSPKYLFRKEGQNVTLSCEQNLNHDAMYWYRQDPGQGLRLIYYSQIVNDFQKGDIAEGYSVSREKKESFPLTVTSAQKNPTAFYLCASSIGLAASTYEQYFGPGTRLTVT.

This chain joins TRBV7-9 and TRBJ1-2; D is uncertain. There are 11 residues in the CDR3. Per the germline V gene, CDR1 is SEHNR and CDR2 is FQNEAQ (reference sequence). V was cut by 3 bases and J by 6 bases, with 5 bases left in between. The CDR3 is CASSLRDGYTF. In nucleotides, the CDR3 is TGTGCCAGCAGCTTGCGTGATGGCTACACCTTC. Filled out from reference TRBV7-9 and TRBJ1-2, the complete variable domain reads DTGVSQNPRHKITKRGQNVTFRCDPISEHNRLYWYRQTLGQGPEFLTYFQNEAQLEKSRLLSDRFSAERPKGSFSTLEIQRTEQGDSAMYLCASSLRDGYTFGSGTRLTVV.

This clone was observed a single time. The genes are TRBV5-1 and TRBJ2-7; 11 bases align to TRBD2. Germline-derived CDR1 and CDR2 are SGHRS and YFSETQ. The CDR3 runs to 14 residues. The V and J ends lost 1 base and 6 bases, in that order; junction bases with no gene match: 3. In DNA, the CDR3 is TGCGCCAGCAGCTTGAGGCTAGCGGGAGGCGAGCAGTACTTC. This codes for CASSLRLAGGEQYF.

This clone occurred once. The V gene is TRBV2, the J gene TRBJ2-7; no reliable D call. V lost 4 bases, J lost 5 bases, and 18 bases lay in between. Germline CDR1 reads SNHLY; CDR2 reads FYNNEI. The CDR3 is made up of 15 amino acids. The CDR3 DNA reads as TGTGCCAGCAGTGCCCGAATCCTGCGGATCGACGAGCAGTACTTC. Protein: CASSARILRIDEQYF.